This T cell receptor beta chain was identified in a study of CD8 T cells in Susac syndrome. While serving as controls, healthy donors were matched for age and sex. Germline lookup yields CDR1 MNHEY and CDR2 SVGAGI. V lost 6 bases and J lost 6; bases outside the gene matches: 7. There are 13 residues in the CDR3. An amount of RNA that ranged from 0.5 to 1 ug was reverse transcribed with random hexamers. The CDR3 of TCR beta was amplified by immunoSEQ multiplex PCR across 54 Vbeta and 13 Jbeta. One entry per CDR3 protein, called by TCRdb with MiXCR from the immunoSEQ multiplex PCR reads. The sample yields approximately 100,000 distinct CDR3 sequences, 85% to 95% seen once.

This clonotype was obtained from a human donor in good health. The chain uses TRBV6-5 and TRBJ1-2, with TRBD1 matching 7 bases. Input material: CD4+ T cells from PBMCs. CDR3 sequence: CASSQGQRNGYTF. The DNA for the CDR3 is TGTGCCAGCAGCCAGGGACAGCGGAATGGCTACACCTTC.